This TCR beta chain is drawn from a study of CD8 T cells in ankylosing spondylitis. Germline lookup yields CDR1 KGHDR and CDR2 SFDVKD. The CDR3 sequence is 16 residues long. Trimming took 3 bases from V and 3 from J; bases not matched to a gene: 6. Findings of the study overall: Peripheral blood held disease-linked clones only at relatively low frequency, and these were CD8+. Both synovial fluid and blood in reactive arthritis had previously been reported to carry some motif variants. The study looked at matched synovial fluid samples from ankylosing spondylitis patients. Disease-linked clones were reported to be significantly enriched there. Roughly 8 highly homologous variants formed a TCR beta motif that appeared characteristic of ankylosing spondylitis blood.

TCRdb independently ran MiXCR on the 5' RACE reads; one entry per CDR3 protein. This sample carries 200,000 to 300,000 distinct CDR3 sequences, 32% of them seen once, and the ten largest clones take 3.5% to 4.5%. Turning to this clonotype: Its antigen is undetermined.

This receptor was identified in a male donor with ankylosing spondylitis or in good health (not recorded which). V usage is TRBV24-1 and J usage is TRBJ2-2; 7 bases are shared with TRBD1. The sequenced sample was blood, either unsorted or a sorted T cell fraction (not recorded which). This CDR3 is CATSDPGTAYTGELFF. In nucleotides, the CDR3 is TGTGCCACCAGTGATCCCGGGACAGCTTACACCGGGGAGCTGTTTTTT.